The 13 T cell receptor beta chains in this list originate from one sample, sequenced in a study of T cells of healthy individuals. TCRdb re-called the 5' RACE reads through MiXCR, storing one row per CDR3 protein. In the table there are around 83,000 distinct CDR3 sequences, about 5.5% of which are singletons. Source of these receptors: a female donor in good health.

This clonotype was counted ten times or more. This rearrangement joins TRBV24-1 to TRBJ2-2; a weak D match, TRBD1 (6 bases). CDR1 is KGHDR, CDR2 SFDVKD, per germline. CDR3 size: 17 residues. Trimming removed 4 bases from V and 0 bases from J, with 14 bases in between. CDR3 sequence: CATSDLGAGANTGELFF. CDR3 coding DNA: TGTGCCACCAGTGACCTGGGGGCAGGGGCGAACACCGGGGAGCTGTTTTTT.

There are many counts of this clonotype. V gene TRBV7-8 combines with J gene TRBJ1-1; 12 nucleotides align to TRBD1. V lost 5 bases to trimming and J lost 5 bases; unmatched junction nucleotides: 6. CDR3 size: 15 residues. Germline lookup yields CDR1 SGHVS and CDR2 FQNEAQ. CDR3 sequence: CASSRDRGRWTEAFF. DNA of the CDR3: TGTGCCAGCAGCCGGGACAGGGGGCGCTGGACTGAAGCTTTCTTT.

In this sample, this clonotype turned up many times. V usage is TRBV6-5 and J usage is TRBJ1-6; D is ambiguous. The germline V gene encodes CDR1 MNHEY and CDR2 SVGAGI. Between the trimmed V and J ends, which lost 2 bases and 7 bases, there was a span of 3 bases. CDR3 length equals 12 residues. CDR3 nucleotide sequence: TGTGCCAGCAGTTACCACAATTCACCCCTCCACTTT. The encoded protein is CASSYHNSPLHF.

This clonotype was recorded at least ten times. CDR3 sequence (DNA): TGTGCCACCGCTGGGGGGAGGACTGAAGCTTTCTTT. Its translation: CATAGGRTEAFF. This chain uses TRBV18 with TRBJ1-1; D is perhaps TRBD1 (5 bases). The germline gives CDR1 KGHSH, CDR2 LQKENI. CDR3 length equals 12 residues. Trimming removed 10 bases from V and 5 bases from J, with 14 bases in between. The variable domain in full, completed from reference TRBV18 and TRBJ1-1, reads NAGVMQNPRHLVRRRGQEARLRCSPMKGHSHVYWYRQLPEEGLKFMVYLQKENIIDESGMPKERFSAEFPKEGPSILRIQQVVRGDSAAYFCATAGGRTEAFFGQGTRLTVV.

In this sample, this clonotype turned up many times. The J gene is TRBJ2-3, the V gene TRBV6-5; no definite D call. The CDR3 is 16 amino acids. The V end was cut by 2 bases, the J end by 2 bases, with 14 bases between. Per the germline V gene, CDR1 is MNHEY and CDR2 is SVGAGI. CDR3 sequence reads: CASSYGSPRLTDTQYF. The CDR3 nucleotides are TGTGCCAGCAGTTACGGCTCACCGAGACTCACAGATACGCAGTATTTT.

This rearrangement joins TRBV11-3 to TRBJ2-1, with TRBD2 matching over 7 bases. V was clipped by 2 bases and J by 5 bases; unmatched bases: 6. Germline CDR1 reads SGHNT; CDR2 reads YENEEA. CDR3 length equals 15 residues. This chain's CDR3 is CASSLKLADHNEQFF. The CDR3 DNA follows: TGTGCCAGCAGCTTAAAGCTAGCGGACCACAATGAGCAGTTCTTC.

The rearrangement links TRBV4-1 to TRBJ1-1; the D is unclear. The CDR3 extends over 14 amino acids. The germline gives CDR1 MGHRA, CDR2 YSYEKL. Trimming took 0 bases from V and 0 from J, leaving 5 bases between them. CDR3 protein: CASSQDKMNTEAFF. The CDR3 region has the DNA TGCGCCAGCAGCCAAGATAAAATGAACACTGAAGCTTTCTTT.

This clonotype came up a few times. The chain uses TRBV7-2 and TRBJ1-1; D ambiguous. V lost 5 bases to trimming and J lost 0 bases, with 7 bases between them. The CDR3 has 13 amino acids. Germline V gives CDR1 SGHTA, CDR2 FQGNSA. The CDR3, as DNA: TGTGCCAGCAGCGTAAGACTGAACACTGAAGCTTTCTTT. Translated: CASSVRLNTEAFF.

This clonotype was detected many times. CDR3 sequence (DNA): TGTGCCAGCAGCGCGGGACAGTCGAACACTGAAGCTTTCTTT. It specifies CASSAGQSNTEAFF. The rearrangement links TRBV9 to TRBJ1-1; 7 bases line up with TRBD1. V gave up 3 bases and J gave up 1 base; unmatched junction bases: 3. The germline V gene encodes CDR1 SGDLS and CDR2 YYNGEE. The length of the CDR3 is 14 residues.

There are many counts of this clonotype. The rearrangement joins TRBV12-3 or TRBV12-4 to TRBJ1-1; D unclear. Trimming took off 4 bases at V and 1 base at J, with 7 bases between the two ends. This CDR3 is 13 amino acids long. CDR3 nucleotide sequence: TGTGCCAGCAGTTCCAATACGAACACTGAAGCTTTCTTT. Its protein product is CASSSNTNTEAFF.

The chain recombines TRBV29-1 with TRBJ2-1; 14 positions agree with TRBD2. V shed 3 bases and J 4 bases; nucleotides not matched to a gene: 8. Per germline, CDR1 SQVTM and CDR2 ANQGSEA. The CDR3 loop spans 17 amino acids. The CDR3 sequence: CSVDKGTSGRAYNEQFF. The CDR3 nucleotides read TGCAGCGTTGATAAAGGGACTAGCGGGAGAGCTTACAATGAGCAGTTCTTC.

This clonotype was observed many times. The genes are TRBV20-1 and TRBJ2-5, with 9 bases identical to TRBD1. CDR1 is DFQATT, CDR2 SNEGSKA, per germline (reference sequence). V shed 3 bases and J 0 bases; nucleotides not matched to a gene: 5. The length of the CDR3 is 15 residues. The CDR3 coding sequence is TGCAGTGCTAGCGACCGGGACAGGGACCAAGAGACCCAGTACTTC. It translates to CSASDRDRDQETQYF.

Ten or more counts support this clonotype. The rearrangement links TRBV7-8 to TRBJ2-1; 10 bases line up with TRBD1. Per the germline V gene, CDR1 is SGHVS and CDR2 is FQNEAQ. This CDR3 has 16 residues. J was trimmed by 6 bases and V by 5 bases; bases with no gene match: 10. The CDR3 here is CASSRPGTGASNEQFF. Here the CDR3 DNA reads TGTGCCAGCAGCCGGCCTGGGACAGGGGCCAGCAATGAGCAGTTCTTC.